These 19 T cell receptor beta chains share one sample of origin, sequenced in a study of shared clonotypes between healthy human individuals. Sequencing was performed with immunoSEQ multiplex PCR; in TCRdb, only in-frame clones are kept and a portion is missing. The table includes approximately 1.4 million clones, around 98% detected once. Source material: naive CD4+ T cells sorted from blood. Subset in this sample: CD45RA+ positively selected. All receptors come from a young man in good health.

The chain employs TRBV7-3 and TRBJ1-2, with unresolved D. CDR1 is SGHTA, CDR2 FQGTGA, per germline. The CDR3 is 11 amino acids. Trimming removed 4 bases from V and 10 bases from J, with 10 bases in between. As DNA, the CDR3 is TGTGCCAGCAGCTCTGGACCTTTCTACACCTTC. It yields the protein CASSSGPFYTF. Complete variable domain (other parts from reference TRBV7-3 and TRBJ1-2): GAGVSQTPSNKVTEKGKYVELRCDPISGHTALYWYRQSLGQGPEFLIYFQGTGAADDSGLPNDRFFAVRPEGSVSTLKIQRTERGDSAVYLCASSSGPFYTFGSGTRLTVV.

In DNA form, the CDR3 reads TGCGCCAGCAGCTTGTGGCAGAGGAACACTGAAGCTTTCTTT. It translates to CASSLWQRNTEAFF. The V gene is TRBV5-1, the J gene TRBJ1-1; D is unresolved. V was pared by 1 base and J by 1 base, with 8 bases between. Germline-derived CDR1 and CDR2 are SGHRS and YFSETQ. The CDR3 is 14 residues long.

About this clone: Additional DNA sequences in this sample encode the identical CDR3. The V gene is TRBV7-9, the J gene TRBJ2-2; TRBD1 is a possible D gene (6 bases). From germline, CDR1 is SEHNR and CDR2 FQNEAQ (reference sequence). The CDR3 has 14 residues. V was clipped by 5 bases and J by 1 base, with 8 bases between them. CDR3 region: CASSLQGNTGELFF. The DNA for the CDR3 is TGTGCCAGCAGCCTACAGGGGAACACCGGGGAGCTGTTTTTT.

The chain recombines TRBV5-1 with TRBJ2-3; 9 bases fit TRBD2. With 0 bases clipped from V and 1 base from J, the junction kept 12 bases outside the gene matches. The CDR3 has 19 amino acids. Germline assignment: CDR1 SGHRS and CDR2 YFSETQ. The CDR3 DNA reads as TGCGCCAGCAGCTTGGGATTACTTTTGACTAGCGGAGGCACAGATACGCAGTATTTT. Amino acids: CASSLGLLLTSGGTDTQYF.

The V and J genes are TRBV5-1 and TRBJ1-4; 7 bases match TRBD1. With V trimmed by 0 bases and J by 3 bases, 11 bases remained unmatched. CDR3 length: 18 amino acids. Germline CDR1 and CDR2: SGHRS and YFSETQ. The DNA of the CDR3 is TGCGCCAGCAGCTTGGGCAGGGGGGCCAGCAGAGCTAATGAAAAACTGTTTTTT. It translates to CASSLGRGASRANEKLFF. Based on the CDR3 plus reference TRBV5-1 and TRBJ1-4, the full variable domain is KAGVTQTPRYLIKTRGQQVTLSCSPISGHRSVSWYQQTPGQGLQFLFEYFSETQRNKGNFPGRFSGRQFSNSRSEMNVSTLELGDSALYLCASSLGRGASRANEKLFFGSGTQLSVL.

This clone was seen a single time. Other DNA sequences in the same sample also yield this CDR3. This CDR3 reads CASSLAGETQYF. CDR3 coding DNA: TGTGCCAGCAGCTTAGCTGGTGAGACCCAGTACTTC. The gene calls are TRBV7-2 and TRBJ2-5, with unresolved D. Germline assignment: CDR1 SGHTA and CDR2 FQGNSA. This CDR3 is built from 12 residues. The V and J ends lost 0 bases and 5 bases respectively, with 4 bases between them.

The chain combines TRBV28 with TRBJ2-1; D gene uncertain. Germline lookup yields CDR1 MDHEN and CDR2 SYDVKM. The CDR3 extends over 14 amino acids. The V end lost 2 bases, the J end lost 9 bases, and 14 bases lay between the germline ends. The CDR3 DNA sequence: TGTGCCAGCAGTTTAACTATGTGGGGTGCTGAGCAGTTCTTC. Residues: CASSLTMWGAEQFF.

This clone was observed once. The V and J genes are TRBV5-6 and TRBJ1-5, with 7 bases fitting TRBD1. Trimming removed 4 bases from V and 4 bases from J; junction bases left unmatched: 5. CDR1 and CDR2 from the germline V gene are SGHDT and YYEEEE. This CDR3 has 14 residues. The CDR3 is CASSNYRGNQPQHF. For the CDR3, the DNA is TGTGCCAGCAGCAATTACAGGGGTAATCAGCCCCAGCATTTT.

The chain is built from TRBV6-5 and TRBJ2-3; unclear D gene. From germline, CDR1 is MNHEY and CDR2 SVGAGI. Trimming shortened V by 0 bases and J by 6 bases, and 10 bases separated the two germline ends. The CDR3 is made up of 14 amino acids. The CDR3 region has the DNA TGTGCCAGCAGTTACTCGTCAATCGTCGATACGCAGTATTTT. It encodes CASSYSSIVDTQYF.

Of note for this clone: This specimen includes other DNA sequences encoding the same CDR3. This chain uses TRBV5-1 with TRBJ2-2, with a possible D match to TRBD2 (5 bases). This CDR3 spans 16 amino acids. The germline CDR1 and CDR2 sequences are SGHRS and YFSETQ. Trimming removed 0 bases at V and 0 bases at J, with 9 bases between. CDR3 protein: CASSLVAGANTGELFF. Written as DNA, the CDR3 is TGCGCCAGCAGCTTGGTTGCGGGTGCGAACACCGGGGAGCTGTTTTTT.

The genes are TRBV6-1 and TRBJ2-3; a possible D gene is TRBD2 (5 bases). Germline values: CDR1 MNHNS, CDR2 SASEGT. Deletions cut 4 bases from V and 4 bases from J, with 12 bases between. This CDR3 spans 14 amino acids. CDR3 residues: CASSGGLIADTQYF. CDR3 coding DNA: TGTGCCAGCAGTGGCGGACTGATAGCAGATACGCAGTATTTT.

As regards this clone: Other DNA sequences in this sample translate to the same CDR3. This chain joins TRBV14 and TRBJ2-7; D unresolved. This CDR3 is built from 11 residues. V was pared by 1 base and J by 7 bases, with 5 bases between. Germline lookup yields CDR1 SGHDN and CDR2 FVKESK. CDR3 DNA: TGTGCCAGCAGCCAAGTAGGGGAGCAGTACTTC. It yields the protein CASSQVGEQYF.

The CDR3 nucleotides read TGTGCCAGCAGCGTAGAGGACGGGAGGGGAACCTACGAGCAGTACTTC. Translating gives CASSVEDGRGTYEQYF. The chain employs TRBV9 and TRBJ2-7; 8 bases match TRBD2. V trimming: 0 bases; J trimming: 2 bases; junction bases outside the gene matches: 7. The CDR3 runs 16 residues. Germline V lookup: CDR1 SGDLS, CDR2 YYNGEE.

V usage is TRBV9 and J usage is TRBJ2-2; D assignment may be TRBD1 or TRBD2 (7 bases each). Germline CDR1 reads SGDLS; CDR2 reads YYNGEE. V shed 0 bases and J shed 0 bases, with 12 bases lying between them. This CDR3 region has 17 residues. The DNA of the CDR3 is TGTGCCAGCAGCGTAGTTCAGGGGGGGTCGAACACCGGGGAGCTGTTTTTT. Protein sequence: CASSVVQGGSNTGELFF.

CDR3 DNA: TGTGCCAGCAGCTACAAAGTAGATACGCAGTATTTT. Translation gives CASSYKVDTQYF. The chain uses TRBV11-2 and TRBJ2-3, with D hard to call. CDR3 length equals 12 residues. The V end was cut by 4 bases, the J end by 5 bases, with 7 bases between. Germline V gene sequence: CDR1 SGHAT, CDR2 FQNNGV.

In DNA, the CDR3 is TGTGCCAGCAGACCTAACGGACCGGGACAGGGTTCCCACGAGCAGTACTTC. Its translation: CASRPNGPGQGSHEQYF. The chain links TRBV28 to TRBJ2-7; 9 bases match TRBD1. The CDR3 loop spans 17 amino acids. Per the germline V gene, CDR1 is MDHEN and CDR2 is SYDVKM. Trimming took 6 bases from V and 5 from J; bases not matched to a gene: 17.

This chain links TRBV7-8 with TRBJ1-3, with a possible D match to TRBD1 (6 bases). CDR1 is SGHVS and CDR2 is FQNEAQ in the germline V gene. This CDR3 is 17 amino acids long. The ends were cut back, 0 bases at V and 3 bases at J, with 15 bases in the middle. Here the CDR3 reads CASSLAVPLGGGNTIYF. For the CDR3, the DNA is TGTGCCAGCAGCTTAGCGGTACCCTTAGGGGGTGGAAACACCATATATTTT.

This chain's CDR3 is CASSKGGRTAKTRTYNEQFF. DNA for the CDR3: TGTGCCAGCAGCAAAGGGGGCAGGACAGCAAAAACCCGCACTTACAATGAGCAGTTCTTC. This chain uses TRBV21-1 with TRBJ2-1; TRBD1 is taken as the D call from the table, unchecked against the DNA. TRBV21-1 is classified as a pseudogene. This CDR3 is 20 amino acids long.

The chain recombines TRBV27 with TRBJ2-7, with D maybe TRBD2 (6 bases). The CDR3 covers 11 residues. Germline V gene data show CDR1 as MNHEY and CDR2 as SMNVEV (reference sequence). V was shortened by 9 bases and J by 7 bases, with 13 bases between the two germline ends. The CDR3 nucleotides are TGTGCCAGTATGTTGGCGGGGGAGCAGTACTTC. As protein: CASMLAGEQYF.